The 30 T cell receptor beta chains presented below share a single source sample, sequenced in a study of technical replicates of blood from several donors. Assay used: immunoSEQ multiplex PCR; TCRdb lists only in-frame clones, some missing. The sample comprises some 87,000 clones, approximately 97% of which are singletons, and 0.31% rests with the top ten. Sequencing used T cells isolated from PBMCs. These receptors were collected from a human donor in good health.

The chain combines TRBV19 with TRBJ1-2; 8 bases agree with TRBD1. The CDR3 consists of 15 residues. Germline V gene lookup returns CDR1 LNHDA and CDR2 SQIVND (reference sequence). The V segment lost 4 bases and the J segment 0 bases; nucleotides outside the gene matches: 4. CDR3 DNA sequence: TGTGCCAGTAGTAACAGGGGGAAAACTAACTATGGCTACACCTTC. This translates into CASSNRGKTNYGYTF. Together with reference TRBV19 and TRBJ1-2, the CDR3 gives the full variable domain: DGGITQSPKYLFRKEGQNVTLSCEQNLNHDAMYWYRQDPGQGLRLIYYSQIVNDFQKGDIAEGYSVSREKKESFPLTVTSAQKNPTAFYLCASSNRGKTNYGYTFGSGTRLTVV.

The chain combines TRBV6-5 with TRBJ1-2; a weak D match, TRBD1 (5 bases). CDR3 size: 16 residues. V lost 3 bases, J lost 6 bases, and 20 bases lay in between. Germline CDR1 is MNHEY and CDR2 is SVGAGI. The DNA of the CDR3 is TGTGCCAGCAGTTATTGGCGTCAGGGTAGTAAAAATGGCTACACCTTC. Protein: CASSYWRQGSKNGYTF.

This clone was picked up one time. The rearrangement uses TRBV7-3 and TRBJ2-2; 13 bases agree with TRBD2. This CDR3 has 17 amino acids. The V segment lost 8 bases and the J segment 4 bases; nucleotides outside the gene matches: 10. Germline CDR1 is SGHTA and CDR2 is FQGTGA. This CDR3 reads CASSRTSGRVSTGELFF. The CDR3 bases are TGTGCCAGCTCTCGTACTAGCGGGAGGGTTAGCACCGGGGAGCTGTTTTTT.

The chain has TRBV4-2 and TRBJ1-2; a weak D match, TRBD1 (6 bases). This CDR3 has 14 amino acids. From germline, CDR1 is LGHNA and CDR2 YNFKEQ. Deletions cut 4 bases from V and 8 bases from J, with 17 bases between. DNA of the CDR3: TGTGCCAGCAGCCCCGGGCCTGGACAGATCGGCTACACCTTC. This gives the protein CASSPGPGQIGYTF.

The chain has TRBV30 and TRBJ2-2, with 7 bases that match TRBD1. Trimming at V came to 5 bases and at J to 3 bases, leaving 0 bases not matched to a gene. The CDR3 runs to 12 residues. The V gene's germline CDR1 is GTSNPN and CDR2 SVGIG (reference sequence). The CDR3 protein is CAWGTDTGELFF. CDR3 coding DNA: TGTGCCTGGGGGACAGACACCGGGGAGCTGTTTTTT.

V and J are TRBV7-9 and TRBJ1-3, with 8 bases lining up with TRBD1. CDR3 length: 17 amino acids. V was clipped by 1 base and J by 1 base; unmatched bases: 6. The germline CDR1 and CDR2 sequences are SEHNR and FQNEAQ (reference sequence). CDR3 bases: TGTGCCAGCAGCTTAGGGACCCAGGGGGCTTCTGGAAACACCATATATTTT. Its translation is CASSLGTQGASGNTIYF.

The chain has TRBV9 and TRBJ2-7; D call uncertain. Germline assignment: CDR1 SGDLS and CDR2 YYNGEE. V was pared by 0 bases and J by 3 bases, with 13 bases between. The length of the CDR3 is 15 residues. The CDR3 protein is CASSVGGGDLYEQYF. The CDR3 region has the DNA TGTGCCAGCAGCGTAGGAGGCGGCGACCTCTACGAGCAGTACTTC.

The chain uses TRBV7-9 and TRBJ1-1; 8 bases match TRBD1. Germline lookup yields CDR1 SEHNR and CDR2 FQNEAQ (reference sequence). The CDR3 totals 14 residues. The ends lost 1 base at V and 11 bases at J; junction bases unmatched: 9. The CDR3 reads CASSLGQGMLYAFF. The CDR3 DNA reads TGTGCCAGCAGCTTAGGACAGGGGATGCTCTATGCTTTCTTT.

The gene calls are TRBV15 and TRBJ2-1; 7 bases align to TRBD2. The CDR3 runs 15 residues. Germline values: CDR1 LNHNV, CDR2 YYDKDF (reference sequence). V lost 8 bases to trimming and J lost 4 bases; unmatched junction nucleotides: 11. The CDR3 spells CATVGGTTTYNEQFF. The CDR3 DNA reads TGTGCCACCGTGGGGGGGACTACCACTTACAATGAGCAGTTCTTC.

CDR3 residues: CASSLDRDQPQHF. As DNA, the CDR3 is TGTGCCAGCAGTCTGGACAGGGATCAGCCCCAGCATTTT. V is TRBV27 and J is TRBJ1-5, with TRBD1 matching over 8 bases. CDR3 length equals 13 residues. The junction had 2 bases not matched to a gene; V was cut back by 5 bases and J by 5 bases. Germline V CDR1 and CDR2: MNHEY, SMNVEV (reference sequence).

V usage is TRBV11-2 and J usage is TRBJ2-7; D gene ambiguous. Trimming cost V 5 bases and J 3 bases, with 20 bases left between them. The CDR3 has 16 amino acids. CDR1 and CDR2 from the germline V gene are SGHAT and FQNNGV. CDR3 nucleotides: TGTGCCAGCAGCCCCCTCGGGTGGAAGAAGTACTACGAGCAGTACTTC. This codes for CASSPLGWKKYYEQYF.

The V call is TRBV4-3, the J call TRBJ2-1; 7 nucleotides match TRBD2. The CDR3 has 17 residues. Germline V CDR1 and CDR2: LGHNA, YSLEER. J was trimmed by 9 bases and V by 0 bases; bases with no gene match: 14. CDR3 region: CASSQDQVWEGPGEQFF. In nucleotides, the CDR3 is TGCGCCAGCAGCCAAGATCAAGTGTGGGAGGGCCCGGGTGAGCAGTTCTTC.

The chain combines TRBV7-9 with TRBJ1-1; D is unclear. The CDR3 consists of 14 residues. The germline CDR1 and CDR2 sequences are SEHNR and FQNEAQ (reference sequence). V was pared by 4 bases and J by 4 bases, with 13 bases between. The CDR3 DNA follows: TGTGCCAGCAGCTCGTTCCGGGGTCGCACTGAAGCTTTCTTT. As protein: CASSSFRGRTEAFF. The entire variable domain, with the rest obtained from reference TRBV7-9 and TRBJ1-1, is as follows: DTGVSQNPRHKITKRGQNVTFRCDPISEHNRLYWYRQTLGQGPEFLTYFQNEAQLEKSRLLSDRFSAERPKGSFSTLEIQRTEQGDSAMYLCASSSFRGRTEAFFGQGTRLTVV.

This chain uses TRBV2 with TRBJ2-7, with TRBD2 matching over 11 bases. Unmatched junction bases numbered 6, after V lost 6 bases and J lost 2 bases. Germline V lookup: CDR1 SNHLY, CDR2 FYNNEI. CDR3 length equals 15 residues. CDR3 sequence (DNA): TGTGCCAGCAGACAAGGGACTAGCGGTCCCTACGAGCAGTACTTC. Its translation is CASRQGTSGPYEQYF. Filled out from reference TRBV2 and TRBJ2-7, the complete variable domain reads EPEVTQTPSHQVTQMGQEVILRCVPISNHLYFYWYRQILGQKVEFLVSFYNNEISEKSEIFDDQFSVERPDGSNFTLKIRSTKLEDSAMYFCASRQGTSGPYEQYFGPGTRLTVT.

The rearrangement joins TRBV7-2 to TRBJ1-1; unclear D gene. The V and J ends lost 1 base and 5 bases respectively, with 2 bases between them. The CDR3 runs to 11 residues. The V gene's germline CDR1 is SGHTA and CDR2 FQGNSA. The DNA for the CDR3 is TGTGCCAGCAGCTTAGTAACTGAAGCTTTCTTT. Protein: CASSLVTEAFF.

CDR3 loop: CASSQEWVGDQPQHF. The CDR3 DNA reads as TGCGCCAGCAGCCAAGAATGGGTAGGGGATCAGCCCCAGCATTTT. The J gene is TRBJ1-5, the V gene TRBV4-3; tentative D call: TRBD1 (5 bases). Germline V lookup: CDR1 LGHNA, CDR2 YSLEER. Between the trimmed V and J ends, which lost 0 bases and 5 bases, there was a span of 11 bases. The CDR3 is made up of 15 amino acids.

The gene calls are TRBV7-9 and TRBJ2-2; D is undetermined. Germline CDR1 is SEHNR and CDR2 is FQNEAQ (reference sequence). V shed 3 bases and J shed 6 bases, with 11 bases lying between them. The CDR3 sequence is 14 residues long. The CDR3 is CASSLVQAPGELFF. CDR3 bases: TGTGCCAGCAGCTTGGTCCAAGCCCCCGGGGAGCTGTTTTTT.

This chain uses TRBV7-9 with TRBJ2-2, with no clear D. Germline V lookup: CDR1 SEHNR, CDR2 FQNEAQ (reference sequence). The CDR3 totals 13 residues. V dropped 1 base and J dropped 5 bases, with 5 bases sitting between them. The CDR3 coding sequence is TGTGCCAGCAGCTTAGTTTATACCGGGGAGCTGTTTTTT. Translated: CASSLVYTGELFF.

This chain links TRBV7-9 with TRBJ2-1, with 7 bases fitting TRBD2. V was pared by 0 bases and J by 10 bases, with 3 bases of the junction left unmatched. This CDR3 region has 13 residues. Per germline, CDR1 SEHNR and CDR2 FQNEAQ (reference sequence). The CDR3: CASSLASGKEQFF. In nucleotides, the CDR3 is TGTGCCAGCAGCTTAGCAAGCGGGAAAGAGCAGTTCTTC.

This clone is a singleton in its sample. V is TRBV27 and J is TRBJ2-2; tentative D call: TRBD2 (6 bases). Germline CDR1 MNHEY, CDR2 SMNVEV (reference sequence). The CDR3 is made up of 13 amino acids. Trimming shortened V by 3 bases and J by 6 bases, and 8 bases separated the two germline ends. As DNA, the CDR3 is TGTGCCAGCAGTTTGGGCGGGGCCGGGGAGCTGTTTTTT. Encoded protein: CASSLGGAGELFF.

The J gene is TRBJ1-1, the V gene TRBV6-1; 12 bases line up with TRBD1. The CDR3 runs 14 residues. Germline values: CDR1 MNHNS, CDR2 SASEGT. The V and J ends lost 7 bases and 4 bases, in that order; junction bases with no gene match: 4. CDR3 DNA: TGTGCCAGCAAGGGACAGGGGGCTGGCACTGAAGCTTTCTTT. Amino acids: CASKGQGAGTEAFF.

The rearrangement uses TRBV19 and TRBJ2-2, with TRBD2 identical over 8 bases. V shed 6 bases and J 6 bases; nucleotides not matched to a gene: 9. The CDR3 length is 15 residues. Germline V lookup: CDR1 LNHDA, CDR2 SQIVND (reference sequence). CDR3 residues: CASSLQGLDAGELFF. The CDR3 DNA follows: TGTGCCAGTAGCCTGCAGGGACTAGACGCCGGGGAGCTGTTTTTT.

The chain carries TRBV11-3 and TRBJ2-3; D perhaps matches TRBD2 (6 bases). CDR1 SGHNT and CDR2 YENEEA come from the germline V gene. Between the trimmed V and J ends, which lost 3 bases and 1 base, there was a span of 14 bases. This CDR3 is built from 16 residues. DNA of the CDR3: TGTGCCAGCAGCTTTTATCAGTGGGAGGGCACAGATACGCAGTATTTT. This encodes CASSFYQWEGTDTQYF.

The genes are TRBV4-1 and TRBJ2-3; 8 nucleotides align to TRBD1. Germline loops: CDR1 MGHRA, CDR2 YSYEKL. The CDR3 consists of 16 residues. V gave up 2 bases and J gave up 2 bases; unmatched junction bases: 6. Written as DNA, the CDR3 is TGCGCCAGCAGCCAACCTGACAGGGGATTCACAGATACGCAGTATTTT. Residues: CASSQPDRGFTDTQYF.

The chain combines TRBV6-5 with TRBJ1-1; D not certain. The V and J ends lost 2 bases and 4 bases respectively, with 8 bases between them. CDR1 is MNHEY, CDR2 SVGAGI, per germline. The CDR3 has 13 residues. DNA for the CDR3: TGTGCCAGCAGTTACCAGGAAAGCACTGAAGCTTTCTTT. Translating gives CASSYQESTEAFF.

A few counts support this clone. V and J are TRBV14 and TRBJ1-2; perhaps TRBD1 as D (5 bases). V was clipped by 1 base and J by 5 bases, with 14 bases between them. CDR1 is SGHDN and CDR2 is FVKESK in the germline V gene. The CDR3 length is 15 residues. The CDR3 here is CASSQVTGEVYGYTF. The CDR3 DNA is TGTGCCAGCAGCCAAGTTACGGGGGAGGTGTATGGCTACACCTTC. Combining the CDR3 with reference TRBV14 and TRBJ1-2 gives the whole variable domain EAGVTQFPSHSVIEKGQTVTLRCDPISGHDNLYWYRRVMGKEIKFLLHFVKESKQDESGMPNNRFLAERTGGTYSTLKVQPAELEDSGVYFCASSQVTGEVYGYTFGSGTRLTVV.

The genes are TRBV5-5 and TRBJ2-2; TRBD1 aligns across 7 bases. The germline V gene has CDR1 SGHKS and CDR2 YYEKEE (reference sequence). The CDR3 is made up of 16 amino acids. With V trimmed by 8 bases and J by 2 bases, 12 bases remained unmatched. The CDR3 bases are TGTGCCAGTGCCCCCCTTTCAGGGGGAAACACCGGGGAGCTGTTTTTT. Its translation: CASAPLSGGNTGELFF.

J is TRBJ2-1 and V is TRBV27; 7 bases agree with TRBD1. CDR1 MNHEY and CDR2 SMNVEV come from the germline V gene (reference sequence). The CDR3 runs to 14 residues. J lost 2 bases, V lost 4 bases, and 2 bases had no gene match. The CDR3 region has the DNA TGTGCCAGCAGTTCCCAGGGGGCCTACAATGAGCAGTTCTTC. Protein sequence: CASSSQGAYNEQFF.

This rearrangement joins TRBV5-4 to TRBJ1-1, with a possible D match to TRBD1 (6 bases). Germline V CDR1 and CDR2: SGHNT, YYREEE (reference sequence). CDR3 length: 13 residues. Trimming cost V 0 bases and J 7 bases, with 10 bases left between them. CDR3 residues: CASSLDRVVEAFF. The CDR3 bases are TGTGCCAGCAGCTTGGACAGGGTAGTTGAAGCTTTCTTT.

This chain connects TRBV9 to TRBJ2-7, with a weak D call TRBD1 (6 bases). Germline V lookup: CDR1 SGDLS, CDR2 YYNGEE. The CDR3 runs 14 residues. V was shortened by 0 bases and J by 2 bases, with 9 bases between the two germline ends. CDR3 region: CASSVDPGAYEQYF. The CDR3 DNA follows: TGTGCCAGCAGCGTAGATCCAGGGGCCTACGAGCAGTACTTC.